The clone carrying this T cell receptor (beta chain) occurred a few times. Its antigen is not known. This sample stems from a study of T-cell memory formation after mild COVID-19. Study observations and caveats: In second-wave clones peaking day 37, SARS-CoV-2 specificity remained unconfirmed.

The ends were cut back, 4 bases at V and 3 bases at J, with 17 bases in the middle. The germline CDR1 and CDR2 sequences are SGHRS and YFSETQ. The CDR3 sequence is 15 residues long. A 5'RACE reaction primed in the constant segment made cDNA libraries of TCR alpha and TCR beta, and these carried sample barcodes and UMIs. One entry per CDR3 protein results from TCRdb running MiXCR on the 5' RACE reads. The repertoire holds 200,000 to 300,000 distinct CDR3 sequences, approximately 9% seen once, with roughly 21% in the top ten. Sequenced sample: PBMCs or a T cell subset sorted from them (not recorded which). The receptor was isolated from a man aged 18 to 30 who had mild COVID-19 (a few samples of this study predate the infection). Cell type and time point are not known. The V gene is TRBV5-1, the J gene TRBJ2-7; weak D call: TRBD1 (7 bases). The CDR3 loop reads CASSPGGTAVYEQYV. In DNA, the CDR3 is TGCGCCAGCAGCCCGGGCGGGACAGCTGTCTACGAGCAGTACGTC.